The clone carrying this T cell receptor beta chain has only one observation. Its cognate antigen is unknown. V was clipped by 1 base and J by 8 bases; unmatched bases: 10. The germline CDR1 and CDR2 sequences are PRHDT and FYEKMQ (reference sequence). The CDR3 sequence is 16 residues long. This sample's time point: week 11, during vaccination. A single vaccine dose contained 300 ug of mutant IDH1 20-mer peptide, and topical imiquimod was used with it. This entry comes from a study of a mutant IDH1 vaccine in newly diagnosed glioma. Study background: The initiation of vaccination occurred 4-6 weeks after radiotherapy alone, or with temozolomide cycles. Study outcomes and limitations: Vaccination induced immune responses in around 95% of patients.

Method: immunoSEQ multiplex PCR; TCRdb's copy keeps in-frame clones and lacks some. The table lists tens of thousands of clones, around 82% of them singletons. The chain joins TRBV13 to TRBJ1-1; 10 bases are a match to TRBD1. The sample in question was PBMCs, obtained from a glioma patient whose treatment included an IDH1 peptide vaccine. This receptor was identified in a woman aged 18-35 years with glioma. CDR3 nucleotide sequence: TGTGCCAGCAGCTTAGTTGGCTACGGGACAGGGGAAGAAGCTTTCTTT. Amino acid sequence: CASSLVGYGTGEEAFF.